The clone carrying this T cell receptor (beta chain) was picked up many times. The data belong to a study of neurological immune-mediated disorders. The cDNA came from 5'RACE, which used 10-nucleotide random UMIs. Each CDR3 protein is one row after TCRdb ran MiXCR on the 5' RACE reads. Among about 74,000 distinct CDR3 sequences, roughly 5% were seen once, and the ten largest hold approximately 7%. The CDR3 loop spans 15 amino acids. With 1 base clipped from V and 1 base from J, the junction kept 3 bases outside the gene matches. Germline V gene data show CDR1 as DFQATT and CDR2 as SNEGSKA (reference sequence).

The receptor was isolated from a young man with multiple sclerosis. Input material: PBMCs. The V and J genes are TRBV20-1 and TRBJ2-3; 9 nucleotides match TRBD2. The CDR3 coding sequence is TGCAGTGCTAGAGCACCTAGCGGGGGCACAGATACGCAGTATTTT. It encodes CSARAPSGGTDTQYF.